The present T cell receptor beta chain was sequenced within a study of blood T cell repertoires in COVID-19. About the study: Some COVID-19 samples were acute and others convalescent; all came from the United States, Italy and Spain.

Assay used: immunoSEQ multiplex PCR; TCRdb lists only in-frame clones, some missing. The data hold over 45,000 clones, with roughly 82% observed a single time. The V segment lost 5 bases and the J segment 6 bases; nucleotides outside the gene matches: 13. The germline gives CDR1 MNHNY, CDR2 SVGAGI (reference sequence). This CDR3 spans 15 amino acids. This clonotype was obtained from a man aged 35-49 years with acute or convalescent COVID-19. The chain carries TRBV6-6 and TRBJ2-7, with TRBD2 matching 7 bases. Sequenced material: peripheral blood. CDR3 region: CASSSPLAGVSEQYF. The CDR3, as DNA: TGTGCCAGCAGTAGCCCGCTCGCGGGGGTTTCCGAGCAGTACTTC.